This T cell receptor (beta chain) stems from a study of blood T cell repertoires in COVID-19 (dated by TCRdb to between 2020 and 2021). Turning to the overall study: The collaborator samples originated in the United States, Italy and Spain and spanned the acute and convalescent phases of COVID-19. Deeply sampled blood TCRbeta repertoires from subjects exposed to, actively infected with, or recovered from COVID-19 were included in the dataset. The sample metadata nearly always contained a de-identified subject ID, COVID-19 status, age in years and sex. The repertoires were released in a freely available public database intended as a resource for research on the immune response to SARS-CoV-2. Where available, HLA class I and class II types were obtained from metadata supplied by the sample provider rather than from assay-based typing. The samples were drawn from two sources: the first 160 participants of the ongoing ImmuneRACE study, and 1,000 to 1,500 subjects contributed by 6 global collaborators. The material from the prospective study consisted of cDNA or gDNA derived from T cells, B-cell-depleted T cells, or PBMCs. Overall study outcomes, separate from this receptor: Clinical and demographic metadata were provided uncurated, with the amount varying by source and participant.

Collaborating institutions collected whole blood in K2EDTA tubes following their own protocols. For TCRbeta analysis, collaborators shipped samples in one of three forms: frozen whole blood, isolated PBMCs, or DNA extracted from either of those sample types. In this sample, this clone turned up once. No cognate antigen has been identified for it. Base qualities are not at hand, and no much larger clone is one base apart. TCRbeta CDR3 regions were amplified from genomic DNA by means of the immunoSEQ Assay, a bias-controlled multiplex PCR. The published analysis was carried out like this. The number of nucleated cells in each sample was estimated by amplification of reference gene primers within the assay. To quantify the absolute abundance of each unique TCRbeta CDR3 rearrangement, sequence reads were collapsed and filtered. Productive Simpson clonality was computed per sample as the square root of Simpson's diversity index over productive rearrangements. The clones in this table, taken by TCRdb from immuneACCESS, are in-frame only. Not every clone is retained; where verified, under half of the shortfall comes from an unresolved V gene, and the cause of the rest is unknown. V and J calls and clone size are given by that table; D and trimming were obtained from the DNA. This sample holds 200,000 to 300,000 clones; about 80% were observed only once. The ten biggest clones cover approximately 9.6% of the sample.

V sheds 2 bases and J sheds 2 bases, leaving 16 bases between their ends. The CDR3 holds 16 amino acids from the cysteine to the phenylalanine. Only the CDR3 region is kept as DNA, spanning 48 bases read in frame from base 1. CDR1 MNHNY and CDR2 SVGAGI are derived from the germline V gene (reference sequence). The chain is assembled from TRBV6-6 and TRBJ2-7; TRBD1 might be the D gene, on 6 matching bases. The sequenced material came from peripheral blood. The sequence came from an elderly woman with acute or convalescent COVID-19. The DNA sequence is TGTGCCAGCAGTTACCCACGGGCAGGGGACCCCTACGAGCAGTACTTC. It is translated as CASSYPRAGDPYEQYF.